This T cell receptor (beta chain) is drawn from a study of blood T cells in healthy people across ages. Peripheral blood samples of approximately 10 milliliters were drawn from each donor. Researchers isolated at least 7 million PBMCs per sample. Then a second PCR, running roughly 7 to 11 cycles, was carried out with a sample-barcoded 5' primer and a J-beta primer mix. TCRdb ran MiXCR on the 5' RACE reads and lists one entry per CDR3 protein. The sample holds about a million distinct CDR3 sequences, 48% seen once. A few counts support this clonotype. Its antigen is as yet unknown. General observations from the study: Long-lived donors had more naive CD4+ cells and higher diversity than aged donors.

The sequencing input was blood. This TCR derives from a man aged 30 to 39 in good health.

CDR3 protein: CASSLRSGGYNEQYF. In DNA form, the CDR3 reads TGTGCCAGCAGTTTACGGTCAGGGGGTTACAATGAGCAGTACTTC. The J gene is TRBJ2-5, the V gene TRBV27, with TRBD1 matching 7 bases. The CDR3 loop spans 15 amino acids. V lost 2 bases, J lost 11 bases, and 14 bases stayed unmatched. From germline, CDR1 is MNHEY and CDR2 SMNVEV (reference sequence).